This T cell receptor beta chain comes out of a study of OX40 agonist ivuxolimab in advanced cancers. The overall study: Patient treatment consisted of intravenous ivuxolimab administration every 2 weeks at 0.01 to 10 mg/kg. Among those treated, three patients had partial responses, one with hepatocellular carcinoma and two with cutaneous melanoma. Overall study findings and caveats: The average count of expanded clones was higher among CD8+ T cells than among CD4+.

Turning to this clone: Its antigen remains unidentified.

Sequencing used immunoSEQ multiplex PCR; TCRdb keeps in-frame clones, though not all of them. Among approximately 77,000 clones listed, 85% to 95% were seen once. This TCR was sampled from an adult with an advanced solid tumor such as melanoma, head and neck, liver or kidney cancer. The starting material was CD4+ or CD8+ T cells sorted from blood, obtained in a trial of the OX40 agonist ivuxolimab.

This CDR3 is CASSQAWDRGLYEQYF. The CDR3 coding sequence is TGCGCCAGCAGCCAAGCTTGGGACAGGGGGCTGTACGAGCAGTACTTC. The chain carries TRBV4-3 and TRBJ2-7, with 12 bases matching TRBD1. V trimming: 1 base; J trimming: 4 bases; junction bases outside the gene matches: 5. The CDR3 contains 16 residues. CDR1 is LGHNA and CDR2 is YSLEER in the germline V gene.